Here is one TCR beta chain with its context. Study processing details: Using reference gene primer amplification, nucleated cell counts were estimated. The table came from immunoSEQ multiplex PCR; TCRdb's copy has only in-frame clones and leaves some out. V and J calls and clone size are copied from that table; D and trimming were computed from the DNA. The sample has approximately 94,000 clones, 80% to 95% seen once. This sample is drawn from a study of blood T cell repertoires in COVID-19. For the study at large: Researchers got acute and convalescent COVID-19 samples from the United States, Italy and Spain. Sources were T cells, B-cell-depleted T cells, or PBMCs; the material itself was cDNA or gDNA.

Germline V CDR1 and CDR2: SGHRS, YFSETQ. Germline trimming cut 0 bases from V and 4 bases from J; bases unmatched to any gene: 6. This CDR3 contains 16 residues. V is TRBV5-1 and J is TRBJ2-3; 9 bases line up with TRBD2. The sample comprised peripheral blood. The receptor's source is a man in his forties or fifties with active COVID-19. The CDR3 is CASSLEAGGLSDTQYF. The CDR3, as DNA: TGCGCCAGCAGCTTGGAGGCGGGGGGGCTCTCAGATACGCAGTATTTT. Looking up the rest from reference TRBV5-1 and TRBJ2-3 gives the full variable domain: KAGVTQTPRYLIKTRGQQVTLSCSPISGHRSVSWYQQTPGQGLQFLFEYFSETQRNKGNFPGRFSGRQFSNSRSEMNVSTLELGDSALYLCASSLEAGGLSDTQYFGPGTRLTVL.